The 8 T cell receptor beta chains below all came from one sample that was sequenced in a study of cytomegalovirus exposure and HLA in healthy donors. The PCR was carried out with 60 Vbeta primers and 13 Jbeta primers. The method was immunoSEQ multiplex PCR; TCRdb's version includes in-frame clones alone and lacks a portion of them. Of 130,000 to 150,000 clones detected, 76% appear once; the ten largest clones hold 3.9%. The sample comprised PBMCs. These receptors came from a man aged 18 to 30 in good health and CMV-seronegative.

Concerning this clone itself: Other nucleotide sequences from this sample produce the same CDR3. The gene calls are TRBV6-1 and TRBJ1-1, with D unresolved. Per the germline V gene, CDR1 is MNHNS and CDR2 is SASEGT. The CDR3 extends over 16 amino acids. Trimming pared 2 bases from V and 1 base from J, leaving 14 bases between. In DNA, the CDR3 is TGTGCCAGCAGTGAAAACTGGGAGCGGCAGAACACTGAAGCTTTCTTT. Translated: CASSENWERQNTEAFF.

CDR3 DNA: TGTGCCATCAGTGAGGGACAGGGGGAAAGTTTCCGCACAGATACGCAGTATTTT. It encodes CAISEGQGESFRTDTQYF. The rearrangement joins TRBV10-3 to TRBJ2-3, with TRBD1 identical over 10 bases. The V gene's germline CDR1 is ENHRY and CDR2 SYGVKD. The CDR3 contains 18 residues. V dropped 2 bases and J dropped 1; count of bases not matched to a gene: 9.

The CDR3 protein is CASSEQGTGQETQYF. In DNA form, the CDR3 reads TGCGCCAGCAGTGAACAAGGGACAGGCCAAGAGACCCAGTACTTC. This rearrangement joins TRBV10-1 to TRBJ2-5; 8 bases match TRBD1. Germline V gene data show CDR1 as WNHNN and CDR2 as SYGVQD (reference sequence). This CDR3 is built from 15 residues. Losses at the gene ends were 3 bases for V and 1 base for J; bases not matched to a gene: 4.

CDR3 residues: CASSVDGTGAYEQYF. The CDR3 region has the DNA TGTGCCAGCAGCGTAGATGGGACAGGGGCCTACGAGCAGTACTTC. The V call is TRBV9, the J call TRBJ2-7, with TRBD1 matching 10 bases. Germline CDR1 SGDLS, CDR2 YYNGEE. The CDR3 extends over 15 amino acids. V lost 0 bases to trimming and J lost 2 bases; unmatched junction nucleotides: 2.

Only one count was recorded for this clone. This chain links TRBV2 with TRBJ1-4; the match to TRBD1 covers 7 bases. Germline-derived CDR1 and CDR2 are SNHLY and FYNNEI. V shed 5 bases, J shed 3 bases, and the junction held 6 bases outside the gene matches. CDR3 length: 15 amino acids. CDR3 in amino acids: CASSIQGLPNEKLFF. The CDR3 bases are TGTGCCAGCAGTATACAGGGGCTACCTAATGAAAAACTGTTTTTT.

The chain links TRBV28 to TRBJ1-4; D call uncertain. Germline CDR1 is MDHEN and CDR2 is SYDVKM. V was trimmed by 2 bases and J by 3 bases, leaving 10 bases between them. The CDR3 has 15 residues. In nucleotides, the CDR3 is TGTGCCAGCAGTTTAACCGTGGCATCTAATGAAAAACTGTTTTTT. Amino acids: CASSLTVASNEKLFF. The full variable domain, rest sourced from reference TRBV28 and TRBJ1-4, is DVKVTQSSRYLVKRTGEKVFLECVQDMDHENMFWYRQDPGLGLRLIYFSYDVKMKEKGDIPEGYSVSREKKERFSLILESASTNQTSMYLCASSLTVASNEKLFFGSGTQLSVL.

The chain joins TRBV5-4 to TRBJ1-2; 8 bases are a match to TRBD1. Unmatched junction bases numbered 6, after V lost 4 bases and J lost 4 bases. The CDR3 extends over 14 amino acids. Germline V gene lookup returns CDR1 SGHNT and CDR2 YYREEE (reference sequence). The CDR3 is CASSPRDRIYGYTF. In DNA form, the CDR3 reads TGTGCCAGCAGCCCCCGGGACAGGATCTATGGCTACACCTTC.

The V call is TRBV4-2, the J call TRBJ1-4; 9 positions agree with TRBD1. The V segment lost 3 bases and the J segment 5 bases; nucleotides outside the gene matches: 7. Germline V gene sequence: CDR1 LGHNA, CDR2 YNFKEQ. The length of the CDR3 is 16 residues. The chain's CDR3 is CASSQAGQGRNEKLFF. The CDR3 nucleotides are TGTGCCAGCAGCCAGGCCGGACAGGGGAGAAATGAAAAACTGTTTTTT.